Listed below are T cell receptor beta chains from one sample, sequenced in a study of patients and donors after allogeneic stem cell transplantation. Each CDR3 protein is one row after TCRdb ran MiXCR on the RT-PCR reads. The data contain about 960,000 distinct CDR3 sequences, under 20% of them singletons. Sequences were obtained from blood, either unsorted or a sorted T cell fraction (not recorded which). Receptors originate from a human donor who was either an allogeneic HSCT recipient or a stem cell or donor lymphocyte infusion donor (not recorded which). It is not recorded whose cells these are; they may come from a transplant donor. The CDR3 runs from the conserved cysteine through the conserved F or W. A D gene is named only where the DNA matches it firmly. The size entry is marked missing in some rows and otherwise reads once, few, many or a size class.

size: NA; V: TRBV2; D: TRBD2; J: TRBJ2-7; CDR3: CASNQAGYYEQYF; DNA: TGTGCCAGCAATCAAGCGGGATACTACGAGCAGTACTTC
size: NA; V: TRBV4-2; D: NA; J: TRBJ1-5; CDR3: CASSPRSTVNNQPQHF; DNA: TGTGCCAGCAGCCCAAGATCGACAGTCAACAATCAGCCCCAGCATTTT
size: NA; V: TRBV5-1; D: NA; J: TRBJ2-2; CDR3: CASSPETLQAGELFF; DNA: TGCGCCAGCAGTCCTGAGACTCTTCAGGCCGGGGAGCTGTTTTTT
size: few; V: TRBV20-1; D: NA; J: TRBJ1-6; CDR3: CSADGAGGSPLHF; DNA: TGCAGTGCCGACGGGGCAGGAGGTTCACCCCTCCACTTT
size: many; V: TRBV5-1; D: TRBD1; J: TRBJ2-1; CDR3: CASSPGGSYNEQFF; DNA: TGTGCCAGCAGCCCAGGGGGCTCCTACAATGAGCAGTTCTTC
size: many; V: TRBV6-1; D: TRBD2; J: TRBJ2-1; CDR3: CASSVTSGAYNEQFF; DNA: TGTGCCAGCAGTGTGACTAGCGGGGCCTACAATGAGCAGTTCTTC
size: few; V: TRBV10-3; D: TRBD2; J: TRBJ2-7; CDR3: CAIRTSGSATYEQYF; DNA: TGTGCCATCAGGACTAGCGGGAGCGCAACCTACGAGCAGTACTTC
size: NA; V: TRBV5-1; D: TRBD2; J: TRBJ2-1; CDR3: CASTLVLADHNEQFF; DNA: TGCGCCAGCACCTTGGTGCTAGCGGACCACAATGAGCAGTTCTTC
size: NA; V: TRBV20-1; D: NA; J: TRBJ1-6; CDR3: CSARTGPYNSPLHF; DNA: TGCAGTGCTAGAACGGGCCCCTATAATTCACCCCTCCACTTT
size: few; V: TRBV12-3/TRBV12-4; D: TRBD2; J: TRBJ2-5; CDR3: CASSFSRGNTQETQYF; DNA: TGTGCCAGCAGTTTTTCGCGGGGGAATACCCAAGAGACCCAGTACTTC
size: few; V: TRBV12-3/TRBV12-4; D: TRBD1; J: TRBJ1-4; CDR3: CASRPGQPNEKLFF; DNA: TGTGCCAGCAGACCGGGACAGCCTAATGAAAAACTGTTTTTT
size: few; V: TRBV10-3; D: NA; J: TRBJ2-2; CDR3: CAISDGGNQNTGELFF; DNA: TGTGCCATCAGTGATGGCGGAAATCAAAACACCGGGGAGCTGTTTTTT
size: few; V: TRBV9; D: TRBD1; J: TRBJ2-3; CDR3: CASSAGDRTTDTQYF; DNA: TGTGCCAGCAGCGCAGGGGACAGAACTACAGATACGCAGTATTTT
size: few; V: TRBV11-1; D: TRBD1; J: TRBJ2-5; CDR3: CASSLAGTGGPYQETQYF; DNA: TGTGCCAGCAGCTTAGCCGGGACAGGGGGTCCGTACCAAGAGACCCAGTACTTC
size: NA; V: TRBV6-1; D: NA; J: TRBJ1-5; CDR3: CASSVLPGVDQPQHF; DNA: TGTGCCAGCAGCGTGCTTCCAGGGGTGGATCAGCCCCAGCATTTT
size: NA; V: TRBV27; D: NA; J: TRBJ2-7; CDR3: CASSLQGWPYEQYF; DNA: TGTGCCAGCAGTTTGCAGGGGTGGCCCTACGAGCAGTACTTC
size: many; V: TRBV5-1; D: NA; J: TRBJ2-1; CDR3: CASSLRPGLQNNEQFF; DNA: TGCGCCAGCAGCTTACGTCCGGGACTTCAAAACAATGAGCAGTTCTTC
size: many; V: TRBV25-1; D: NA; J: TRBJ1-1; CDR3: CASSEPGVTEAFF; DNA: TGTGCCAGCAGTGAGCCTGGGGTCACTGAAGCTTTCTTT
size: few; V: TRBV5-1; D: TRBD2; J: TRBJ2-3; CDR3: CASSTQTSGGTDTQYF; DNA: TGCGCCAGCAGCACCCAGACTAGCGGGGGGACAGATACGCAGTATTTT
size: NA; V: TRBV6-5; D: TRBD1; J: TRBJ2-7; CDR3: CASSYQTGAREQYF; DNA: TGTGCCAGCAGTTACCAGACAGGGGCTAGAGAGCAGTACTTC
size: NA; V: TRBV9; D: NA; J: TRBJ2-7; CDR3: CASSAPGSREQYF; DNA: TGTGCCAGCAGCGCGCCAGGGTCCAGGGAGCAGTACTTC
size: many; V: TRBV10-3; D: TRBD2; J: TRBJ2-1; CDR3: CAISAGTSVDEQFF; DNA: TGTGCCATCAGTGCCGGGACTAGCGTAGATGAGCAGTTCTTC
size: few; V: TRBV20-1; D: TRBD1; J: TRBJ1-2; CDR3: CSAALRTGRPTNYGYTF; DNA: TGCAGTGCCGCTCTGCGGACAGGGAGACCAACTAACTATGGCTACACCTTC
size: few; V: TRBV30; D: NA; J: TRBJ1-1; CDR3: CAWSRRGQITEAFF; DNA: TGTGCCTGGAGCCGTAGAGGACAGATCACTGAAGCTTTCTTT
size: NA; V: TRBV20-1; D: NA; J: TRBJ2-6; CDR3: CSAKAGANVLTF; DNA: TGCAGTGCTAAGGCTGGGGCCAACGTCCTGACTTTC
size: NA; V: TRBV28; D: TRBD1; J: TRBJ2-3; CDR3: CASTSWGTGTDTQYF; DNA: TGTGCCAGCACGTCCTGGGGGACAGGCACAGATACGCAGTATTTT
size: NA; V: TRBV3-1; D: NA; J: TRBJ2-5; CDR3: CASSQTLVGETQYF; DNA: TGTGCCAGCAGCCAGACCTTAGTGGGAGAGACCCAGTACTTC
size: once; V: TRBV29-1; D: NA; J: TRBJ2-5; CDR3: CSVLDSLNLGTQYF; DNA: TGCAGCGTCCTCGACAGCCTTAACTTAGGGACCCAGTACTTC
size: NA; V: TRBV7-9; D: TRBD1; J: TRBJ1-2; CDR3: CASSLGDRQRYGYTF; DNA: TGTGCCAGCAGCTTAGGGGACAGGCAGCGGTATGGCTACACCTTC
size: few; V: TRBV3-1; D: TRBD1; J: TRBJ2-7; CDR3: CASSLRGQIRYEQYF; DNA: TGTGCCAGCAGCCTCCGGGGACAGATTCGCTACGAGCAGTACTTC
size: NA; V: TRBV5-1; D: TRBD1; J: TRBJ2-1; CDR3: CASSLGQGLSSYNEQFF; DNA: TGCGCCAGCAGCTTAGGACAGGGGCTGAGCTCCTACAATGAGCAGTTCTTC
size: few; V: TRBV12-3/TRBV12-4; D: TRBD2; J: TRBJ2-1; CDR3: CASALAGRDEQFF; DNA: TGTGCCAGCGCACTAGCGGGGAGAGATGAGCAGTTCTTC
size: few; V: TRBV2; D: NA; J: TRBJ2-3; CDR3: CASSEARPGRSTDTQYF; DNA: TGTGCCAGCAGTGAAGCGCGCCCAGGGAGGTCCACAGATACGCAGTATTTT
size: few; V: TRBV6-1; D: TRBD1; J: TRBJ1-5; CDR3: CASSKRQGTARGLNQPQHF; DNA: TGTGCCAGCAGCAAAAGGCAGGGGACAGCCCGGGGACTCAATCAGCCCCAGCATTTT
size: NA; V: TRBV27; D: NA; J: TRBJ1-2; CDR3: CASSLLSRGGYTF; DNA: TGTGCCAGCAGTTTATTGTCCAGGGGAGGCTACACCTTC
size: few; V: TRBV29-1; D: NA; J: TRBJ1-4; CDR3: CSVRIQGEKLFF; DNA: TGCAGCGTTAGAATTCAGGGTGAAAAACTGTTTTTT
size: NA; V: TRBV29-1; D: TRBD2; J: TRBJ2-1; CDR3: CSVIWRERYEQFF; DNA: TGCAGCGTTATCTGGCGGGAGAGGTATGAGCAGTTCTTC
size: few; V: TRBV29-1; D: NA; J: TRBJ2-7; CDR3: CSVSSLVAYEQYF; DNA: TGCAGCGTTTCGTCTTTGGTAGCCTACGAGCAGTACTTC
size: NA; V: TRBV6-5; D: TRBD1; J: TRBJ2-7; CDR3: CASSYMTGSNEQYF; DNA: TGTGCCAGCAGTTACATGACAGGGAGCAACGAGCAGTACTTC
size: NA; V: TRBV6-2/TRBV6-3; D: NA; J: TRBJ2-1; CDR3: CASRGGTRGAYNEQFF; DNA: TGTGCCAGCAGGGGTGGTACGAGGGGGGCCTACAATGAGCAGTTCTTC
size: few; V: TRBV20-1; D: NA; J: TRBJ2-3; CDR3: CSARDRETSSRTQYF; DNA: TGCAGTGCTAGAGATAGAGAGACCTCCTCCCGGACGCAGTATTTT
size: NA; V: TRBV4-3; D: NA; J: TRBJ2-3; CDR3: CASSQGGLRYTDTQYF; DNA: TGCGCCAGCAGCCAAGGAGGGCTTAGGTATACAGATACGCAGTATTTT
size: NA; V: TRBV15; D: TRBD1; J: TRBJ2-4; CDR3: CATSRDIGQGVNIQYF; DNA: TGTGCCACCAGCAGAGATATTGGACAGGGGGTAAACATTCAGTACTTC
size: few; V: TRBV6-5; D: TRBD1; J: TRBJ2-7; CDR3: CASSYAGGGDEQYF; DNA: TGTGCCAGCAGTTACGCAGGGGGCGGCGACGAGCAGTACTTC